The rows below give T cell receptor beta chains drawn from one sample of a study of OX40 agonist ivuxolimab in advanced cancers. Sequencing was performed with immunoSEQ multiplex PCR; in TCRdb, only in-frame clones are kept and a portion is missing. The table shows about 69,000 clones, with 85% to 90% occurring only once. The sample in question was CD4+ or CD8+ T cells sorted from blood, obtained in a trial of the OX40 agonist ivuxolimab. These receptors were obtained from an adult with an advanced solid tumor such as melanoma, head and neck, liver or kidney cancer. CDR3s include the opening cysteine and the closing phenylalanine or tryptophan. D genes are given only for firm matches. Rows give clone size only sometimes, using once, few, many, or a class for an expanded clone.

CDR3	DNA	size	V	D	J
CASTRVADYGYTF	TGTGCCAGCACCCGGGTGGCAGACTATGGCTACACCTTC	-	TRBV5-4	-	TRBJ1-2
CASSLYGGESYEQYF	TGCGCCAGCAGCTTGTATGGAGGGGAGTCCTACGAGCAGTACTTC	few	TRBV5-1	-	TRBJ2-7
CASSGRLGSGPYEQYF	TGTGCCAGCAGCGGTCGGCTGGGGTCAGGGCCCTACGAGCAGTACTTC	-	TRBV7-6	-	TRBJ2-7
CVWARGYQETQYF	TGTGTCTGGGCACGGGGGTACCAAGAGACCCAGTACTTC	-	TRBV30	-	TRBJ2-5
CASFPQAGWRSAHNEQFF	TGTGCCAGCTTTCCACAAGCGGGCTGGAGGTCTGCGCACAATGAGCAGTTCTTC	-	TRBV2	-	TRBJ2-1
CASSLRSYNEQFF	TGTGCCAGCAGCCTACGGAGTTACAATGAGCAGTTCTTC	-	TRBV7-6	-	TRBJ2-1
CASSPQGQFKNIQYF	TGTGCCAGCAGCCCCCAGGGACAGTTTAAAAACATTCAGTACTTC	-	TRBV14	TRBD1	TRBJ2-4
CASSTDRSYQPQHF	TGTGCCAGCAGTACTGACAGGAGTTATCAGCCCCAGCATTTT	-	TRBV6-6	-	TRBJ1-5
CAWISQGILGGYTF	TGTGCCTGGATCTCACAGGGGATCCTGGGCGGCTACACCTTC	-	TRBV30	TRBD1	TRBJ1-2
CASSLRGLNTDTQYF	TGTGCCAGCAGCCTACGAGGACTGAACACAGATACGCAGTATTTT	few	TRBV7-3	-	TRBJ2-3
CASSLDVALAYEQYF	TGTGCCAGCAGCTTGGACGTGGCCCTGGCTTACGAGCAGTACTTC	-	TRBV5-8	-	TRBJ2-7
CASSLAAGYNEQFF	TGTGCCAGCAGCTTAGCCGCGGGCTACAATGAGCAGTTCTTC	few	TRBV7-2	-	TRBJ2-1
CASSLYTRDSTEAFF	TGTGCCAGCAGCTTATACACCAGGGATTCAACTGAAGCTTTCTTT	-	TRBV5-4	-	TRBJ1-1
CASSTLNTGELFF	TGTGCCAGCAGCACACTGAACACCGGGGAGCTGTTTTTT	-	TRBV28	-	TRBJ2-2
CASSLSSGTGGYNSPLHF	TGTGCCAGCAGCTTGTCGTCTGGGACAGGGGGGTACAATTCACCCCTCCACTTT	-	TRBV5-4	TRBD1	TRBJ1-6
CASSTGQGASGELFF	TGTGCCAGCAGCACGGGACAGGGGGCGTCCGGGGAGCTGTTTTTT	-	TRBV9	TRBD1	TRBJ2-2
CASSLGSWEAGNTIYF	TGCGCCAGCAGCTTGGGAAGTTGGGAAGCTGGAAACACCATATATTTT	-	TRBV5-1	-	TRBJ1-3
CASSRRALGTEAFF	TGTGCCAGCAGCCGACGAGCCCTGGGGACTGAAGCTTTCTTT	-	TRBV6-5	-	TRBJ1-1
CASSWKQGSEAFF	TGTGCCAGCAGCTGGAAACAGGGATCAGAAGCTTTCTTT	-	TRBV5-4	-	TRBJ1-1
CASSYSWDGQPQHF	TGTGCCAGCAGTTACTCCTGGGATGGGCAGCCCCAGCATTTT	-	TRBV6-5	-	TRBJ1-5
CASSPSGPNEKLFF	TGTGCCAGCAGCCCGAGTGGGCCTAATGAAAAACTGTTTTTT	-	TRBV7-2	-	TRBJ1-4
CASSLGVYGYTF	TGTGCCAGCAGTTTGGGGGTGTATGGCTACACCTTC	once	TRBV7-9	-	TRBJ1-2
CASSLVEGFEQYF	TGCGCCAGCAGCTTGGTAGAGGGGTTCGAGCAGTACTTC	-	TRBV5-1	-	TRBJ2-7
CSVDSGLETQYF	TGCAGCGTTGACTCCGGGTTAGAGACCCAGTACTTC	-	TRBV29-1	-	TRBJ2-5
CASSVGGVNTIYF	TGTGCCAGCAGCGTAGGGGGGGTAAACACCATATATTTT	-	TRBV9	-	TRBJ1-3
CASSLNRYNSPLHF	TGTGCCAGCAGCTTAAACAGATATAATTCACCCCTCCACTTT	-	TRBV7-3	-	TRBJ1-6
CASSLGSGVIQPQHF	TGTGCCAGCAGTTTGGGATCGGGGGTTATTCAGCCCCAGCATTTT	-	TRBV27	-	TRBJ1-5
CASSLEVGAFETQYF	TGCGCCAGCAGCTTGGAGGTCGGAGCCTTTGAGACCCAGTACTTC	-	TRBV5-1	-	TRBJ2-5
CAWRYGAGTSGYEQYF	TGTGCCTGGAGATATGGGGCCGGGACTAGCGGATACGAGCAGTACTTC	-	TRBV30	TRBD2	TRBJ2-7
CASSPAGAGDFATDTQYF	TGTGCCAGCAGCCCTGCCGGTGCGGGAGATTTTGCAACAGATACGCAGTATTTT	-	TRBV7-9	TRBD2	TRBJ2-3
CAWRVSVNTEAFF	TGTGCCTGGAGGGTCTCGGTGAACACTGAAGCTTTCTTT	-	TRBV30	-	TRBJ1-1
CASSYQRGGRGTDTQYF	TGTGCCAGCAGCTACCAACGCGGGGGGCGGGGGACAGATACGCAGTATTTT	few	TRBV7-8	TRBD2	TRBJ2-3
CASCLTWAKNIQYF	TGTGCCAGCTGTTTGACCTGGGCCAAAAACATTCAGTACTTC	-	TRBV2	-	TRBJ2-4
CASSLESDTEAFF	TGTGCCAGCAGCTTAGAATCCGACACTGAAGCTTTCTTT	-	TRBV7-9	-	TRBJ1-1
CASSLGHGTGGYEQYF	TGCGCCAGCAGCCTGGGGCACGGGACAGGGGGCTACGAGCAGTACTTC	-	TRBV4-3	TRBD1	TRBJ2-7
CASSSQSDTGELFF	TGTGCCAGCAGCTCCCAATCGGACACCGGGGAGCTGTTTTTT	-	TRBV7-9	-	TRBJ2-2
CASSVAGTGIGNTIYF	TGTGCCAGCAGCGTTGCCGGGACAGGGATAGGAAACACCATATATTTT	-	TRBV9	TRBD1	TRBJ1-3
CASRRGQFYEQYF	TGTGCCAGCAGACGCGGACAGTTCTACGAGCAGTACTTC	-	TRBV2	-	TRBJ2-7
CASSAPGTANTEAFF	TGTGCCAGCAGTGCCCCCGGGACAGCGAACACTGAAGCTTTCTTT	-	TRBV28	TRBD1	TRBJ1-1
CASSYSDNSPLHF	TGTGCCAGCAGTTATTCGGATAATTCACCCCTCCACTTT	few	TRBV6-6	-	TRBJ1-6
CASSAARHEAFF	TGTGCCAGCAGCGCAGCCCGGCATGAAGCTTTCTTT	once	TRBV7-2	-	TRBJ1-1
CASSALPGISYNEQFF	TGCGCCAGCAGCGCATTACCAGGGATCTCCTACAATGAGCAGTTCTTC	few	TRBV5-1	-	TRBJ2-1
CASSVGGSGGFFGEQYF	TGTGCCAGCAGCGTAGGTGGTAGCGGGGGGTTCTTCGGTGAGCAGTACTTC	-	TRBV9	TRBD2	TRBJ2-7